The sequence of this T cell receptor beta chain was determined in a study of T cell clonotyping in hematopoietic cell transplantation. Time point: recipient sample about 28 days before transplant, after cytoreduction. Recipients were bled about 28 days pretransplant and at posttransplant days 30, 100, 180. Of note for this clone: Its antigen is not known.

The CDR3 has 13 amino acids. Looked up from germline, CDR1 is MNHEY and CDR2 is SMNVEV (reference sequence). Trimming shortened V by 5 bases and J by 8 bases, and 15 bases separated the two germline ends. Points from the study as a whole: After transplant, recipient diversity fell while pathologically expanded clonotypes grew through day 180.

The data were produced by immunoSEQ multiplex PCR, yet TCRdb's version contains in-frame clones alone and is incomplete. Among 5,500 to 6,500 clones listed, 95% to 98% were seen once. This sequence joins TRBV27 and TRBJ1-2; D remains ambiguous. The sequenced sample was peripheral blood mononuclear cells, obtained before stem cell transplant. The TCR originated in a man in his sixties or seventies with acute myeloid leukemia. Some clones in this sample may be carry-over from other donors' samples. The CDR3 DNA is TGTGCCAGCAGTCCGGGGAGGAATATCGGCTACACCTTC. The encoded protein is CASSPGRNIGYTF.